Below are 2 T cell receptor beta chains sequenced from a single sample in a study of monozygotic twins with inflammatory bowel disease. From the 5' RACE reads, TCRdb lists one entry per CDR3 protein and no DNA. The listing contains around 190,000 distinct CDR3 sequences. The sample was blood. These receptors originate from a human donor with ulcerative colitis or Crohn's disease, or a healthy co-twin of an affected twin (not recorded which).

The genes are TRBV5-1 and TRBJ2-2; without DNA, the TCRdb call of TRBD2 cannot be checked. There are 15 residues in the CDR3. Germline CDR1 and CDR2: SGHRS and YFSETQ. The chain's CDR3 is CASSQGLANTGELFF.

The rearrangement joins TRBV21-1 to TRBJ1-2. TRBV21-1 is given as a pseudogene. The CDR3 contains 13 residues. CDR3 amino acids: CASKLVADYGYTF.